The rows below give T cell receptor beta chains drawn from one sample of a study of CD8+ T cells in alopecia areata. The data were produced by immunoSEQ multiplex PCR, yet TCRdb's version contains in-frame clones alone and is incomplete. This table holds about 64,000 clones, roughly 40% found once. The sample consisted of NKG2D-low CD8+ T cells sorted from blood. All receptors come from a human donor with alopecia areata. Both conserved end residues are part of each CDR3. D genes are given only for firm matches.

j_gene,d_gene,v_gene,CDR3aa
TRBJ2-1,.,TRBV29-1,CSVGSGLQFF
TRBJ2-3,.,TRBV2,CASSNDQNTQYF
TRBJ2-5,.,TRBV4-1,CASSQRETQYF
TRBJ1-5,.,TRBV27,CASSLWSNQPQHF
TRBJ1-5,.,TRBV7-9,CASSLEEGWPQPQHF
TRBJ2-7,.,TRBV7-6,CASSLRGETYEQYF
TRBJ1-5,TRBD1,TRBV30,CAWSGGQPNQPQHF
TRBJ1-2,.,TRBV9,CASSVGGDYGYTF
TRBJ2-5,.,TRBV5-1,CASSLEYAGAGETQYF
TRBJ2-7,.,TRBV29-1,CSGLVGYEQYF
TRBJ1-1,.,TRBV6-5,CASSYFRGPQAFF
TRBJ2-7,.,TRBV7-8,CASSLGTGYEQYF
TRBJ2-1,TRBD2,TRBV5-1,CASSLVSSGSSYNEQFF
TRBJ1-1,.,TRBV4-1,CASSQFQGSEAFF
TRBJ1-1,.,TRBV4-1,CASSQDEGGPTEAFF
TRBJ2-4,TRBD2,TRBV5-4,CASSSSSGQAKNIQYF
TRBJ2-4,.,TRBV6-6,CASSYSSRGRNIQYF
TRBJ2-7,TRBD2,TRBV2,CASGRVSYEQYF
TRBJ2-7,TRBD1,TRBV19,CAITGEGAHEQYF
TRBJ2-2,.,TRBV19,CASSILPGELFF
TRBJ2-7,.,TRBV13,CASSRDSESEQYF
TRBJ2-7,.,TRBV7-9,CASSKPTRREQYF
.,TRBD1,TRBV5-1,CASSLEGGRYEQYF
TRBJ2-3,TRBD2,TRBV7-8,CASSLARDYLTDTQYF
TRBJ2-3,.,TRBV10-3,CAISVAGRGTDTQYF